The 22 T cell receptor beta chains listed next were all sequenced from one sample in a study of siplizumab effects on memory and regulatory T cells. Some clones are missing from TCRdb's copy, which holds only in-frame ones; the method was immunoSEQ multiplex PCR. The sample has around 100,000 clones, around 90% seen once; the top ten hold more than 10%. The sample taken for sequencing was non-Treg CD4+ T cells sorted from blood. All receptors come from a human donor in good health.

CDR3 residues: CAISEWQLAGGPGETQYF. The CDR3 nucleotides are TGTGCCATCAGTGAGTGGCAGCTAGCGGGAGGGCCGGGTGAGACCCAGTACTTC. The chain carries TRBV10-3 and TRBJ2-5; 12 nucleotides align to TRBD2. The CDR3 is 18 amino acids. From germline, CDR1 is ENHRY and CDR2 SYGVKD. V dropped 1 base and J dropped 5; count of bases not matched to a gene: 11.

The rearrangement links TRBV7-9 to TRBJ2-1, with D perhaps matching TRBD1 (6 bases). This CDR3 region has 13 residues. Trimming left V 3 bases short and J 9 bases short, with 12 bases between. Germline values: CDR1 SEHNR, CDR2 FQNEAQ (reference sequence). CDR3 bases: TGTGCCAGCAGCTTCCCAGGGGATACTGAGCAGTTCTTC. Its translation: CASSFPGDTEQFF.

V and J are TRBV19 and TRBJ2-1, with TRBD1 matching 9 bases. J lost 0 bases, V lost 4 bases, and 4 bases had no gene match. Germline V gene data show CDR1 as LNHDA and CDR2 as SQIVND (reference sequence). This CDR3 has 16 amino acids. The CDR3: CASSTRDRVSYNEQFF. The CDR3 DNA reads as TGTGCCAGTAGTACCCGGGACAGGGTCTCCTACAATGAGCAGTTCTTC.

DNA of the CDR3: TGTGCCAGTAGTACAGGGACTAGCGGGAGCGGAGAGACCCAGTACTTC. Its translation is CASSTGTSGSGETQYF. The rearrangement joins TRBV19 to TRBJ2-5; 14 nucleotides agree with TRBD2. V lost 4 bases, J lost 4 bases, and 5 bases stayed unmatched. The CDR3 runs to 16 residues. Germline-derived CDR1 and CDR2 are LNHDA and SQIVND (reference sequence).

V is TRBV9 and J is TRBJ2-1; D call uncertain. Germline V gene data show CDR1 as SGDLS and CDR2 as YYNGEE. V was trimmed by 2 bases and J by 6 bases, leaving 12 bases between them. This CDR3 is 14 amino acids long. CDR3 nucleotide sequence: TGTGCCAGCAGCGTTTCAGGTTGGGGCAATGAGCAGTTCTTC. Amino acid sequence: CASSVSGWGNEQFF.

The V call is TRBV7-3, the J call TRBJ2-5; D perhaps matches TRBD2 (5 bases). Deletions cut 6 bases from V and 2 bases from J, with 16 bases between. CDR1 is SGHTA, CDR2 FQGTGA, per germline. There are 15 residues in the CDR3. The CDR3 DNA follows: TGTGCCAGCAGTCCCAACCCAGGACTTCAAGAGACCCAGTACTTC. This encodes CASSPNPGLQETQYF.

This clone was seen only once. V is TRBV19 and J is TRBJ2-1; TRBD2 matches at 14 bases. The V segment lost 8 bases and the J segment 7 bases; nucleotides outside the gene matches: 4. The CDR3 sequence is 14 residues long. Per germline, CDR1 LNHDA and CDR2 SQIVND (reference sequence). For the CDR3, the DNA is TGTGCCAGTCGACTAGCGGGAGGGCCAAATGAGCAGTTCTTC. Residues: CASRLAGGPNEQFF.

J is TRBJ2-5 and V is TRBV6-6, with D possibly TRBD2 on 5 matching bases. Germline loops: CDR1 MNHNY, CDR2 SVGAGI (reference sequence). V lost 2 bases, J lost 3 bases, and 13 bases lay in between. The CDR3 totals 15 residues. The chain's CDR3 is CASSYTGGPEETQYF. CDR3 nucleotides: TGTGCCAGCAGTTACACTGGCGGGCCCGAAGAGACCCAGTACTTC.

For the CDR3, the DNA is TGTGCCAGTAGTATACAGGGTCCCCTCACAGATACGCAGTATTTT. It yields the protein CASSIQGPLTDTQYF. V gene TRBV19 combines with J gene TRBJ2-3, with a tentative D call TRBD1 (5 bases). Germline loops: CDR1 LNHDA, CDR2 SQIVND (reference sequence). This CDR3 contains 15 residues. V was pared by 2 bases and J by 2 bases, with 11 bases between.

The chain recombines TRBV30 with TRBJ2-5; TRBD2 matches at 7 bases. Germline CDR1 and CDR2: GTSNPN and SVGIG (reference sequence). The length of the CDR3 is 17 residues. The ends lost 3 bases at V and 1 base at J; junction bases unmatched: 14. CDR3 nucleotides: TGTGCCTGGAGAGACCGACACACTAGCGTTGGCCAAGAGACCCAGTACTTC. This sequence encodes CAWRDRHTSVGQETQYF.

This clone was seen a few times. V gene TRBV6-1 combines with J gene TRBJ1-5; unclear D gene. This CDR3 has 14 amino acids. Trimming removed 2 bases at V and 6 bases at J, with 11 bases between. The V gene's germline CDR1 is MNHNS and CDR2 SASEGT. CDR3 residues: CASSENWSGQPQHF. CDR3 bases: TGTGCCAGCAGTGAAAATTGGTCGGGTCAGCCCCAGCATTTT.

V gene TRBV7-3 combines with J gene TRBJ2-7; TRBD1 matches 7 bases. The CDR3 has 14 amino acids. Looked up from germline, CDR1 is SGHTA and CDR2 is FQGTGA. Trimming removed 1 base from V and 5 bases from J; junction bases left unmatched: 5. The CDR3 here is CASSLIAGGNEQYF. For the CDR3, the DNA is TGTGCCAGCAGCTTAATCGCAGGGGGAAACGAGCAGTACTTC.

The chain carries TRBV5-1 and TRBJ1-4; no clear D. The CDR3 sequence is 15 residues long. V dropped 1 base and J dropped 5 bases, with 12 bases sitting between them. Germline CDR1 SGHRS, CDR2 YFSETQ. The DNA for the CDR3 is TGCGCCAGCAGCTTGAGTTTGGGAAACAATGAAAAACTGTTTTTT. This gives the protein CASSLSLGNNEKLFF.

The rearrangement links TRBV4-1 to TRBJ2-1, with TRBD2 as a possible D gene (5 bases). Germline CDR1 and CDR2: MGHRA and YSYEKL. The CDR3 extends over 15 amino acids. The germline V and J ends were trimmed by 1 base and 5 bases, with 12 bases remaining between them. The CDR3 DNA reads as TGCGCCAGCAGCCAAGTGGGAGTTTTAGACAATGAGCAGTTCTTC. Translated: CASSQVGVLDNEQFF.

The chain joins TRBV6-1 to TRBJ1-5; D unclear. Looked up from germline, CDR1 is MNHNS and CDR2 is SASEGT. The CDR3 contains 11 residues. The V end lost 7 bases, the J end lost 7 bases, and 8 bases lay between the germline ends. CDR3 sequence: CASKSGQPQHF. CDR3 bases: TGTGCCAGCAAGAGTGGGCAGCCCCAGCATTTT.

V and J are TRBV19 and TRBJ1-2, with TRBD1 identical over 8 bases. There are 15 residues in the CDR3. Germline values: CDR1 LNHDA, CDR2 SQIVND (reference sequence). The ends lost 4 bases at V and 5 bases at J; junction bases unmatched: 9. This chain's CDR3 is CASSTTRTGIYGYTF. As DNA, the CDR3 is TGTGCCAGTAGTACAACCCGGACAGGGATATATGGCTACACCTTC.

This clone was seen more than once but under ten times. V and J are TRBV7-3 and TRBJ2-4; 8 bases agree with TRBD1. Unmatched junction bases numbered 3, after V lost 5 bases and J lost 0 bases. The CDR3 is 15 residues long. Germline values: CDR1 SGHTA, CDR2 FQGTGA. This chain's CDR3 is CASSPGGVAKNIQYF. The CDR3 DNA follows: TGTGCCAGCAGCCCAGGGGGCGTAGCCAAAAACATTCAGTACTTC.

This clone was recorded once. This rearrangement joins TRBV10-3 to TRBJ1-2; D is undetermined. The CDR3 covers 16 residues. CDR1 ENHRY and CDR2 SYGVKD come from the germline V gene. The V end was cut by 0 bases, the J end by 8 bases, with 19 bases between. CDR3 in DNA: TGTGCCATCAGTGAGTCCAACTTAGACCCTGCGGGAGGCTACACCTTC. Translation gives CAISESNLDPAGGYTF.

The chain combines TRBV9 with TRBJ2-5, with 7 nucleotides matching TRBD2. V lost 0 bases and J lost 5; bases outside the gene matches: 4. Germline V CDR1 and CDR2: SGDLS, YYNGEE. This CDR3 has 14 amino acids. Written as DNA, the CDR3 is TGTGCCAGCAGCGTAGGGCTAGCGGAGGAGACCCAGTACTTC. This gives the protein CASSVGLAEETQYF.

The V call is TRBV5-1, the J call TRBJ2-5; 7 bases agree with TRBD2. The V gene end was trimmed by 0 bases and the J gene end by 5 bases; junction bases not matched to a gene: 4. This CDR3 spans 14 amino acids. The germline gives CDR1 SGHRS, CDR2 YFSETQ. CDR3 bases: TGCGCCAGCAGCTTGGAGGGAGCGGGGGAGACCCAGTACTTC. Translating it yields CASSLEGAGETQYF.

This chain uses TRBV7-4 with TRBJ1-5; TRBD1 is a possible D gene (5 bases). The germline V gene has CDR1 SGHVT and CDR2 SQSDAQ. Deletions cut 1 base from V and 0 bases from J, with 16 bases between. The CDR3 extends over 18 amino acids. CDR3 region: CASSLVSGGRYSNQPQHF. The CDR3 region has the DNA TGTGCCAGCAGCTTAGTGTCCGGGGGGAGGTATAGCAATCAGCCCCAGCATTTT. The whole variable domain, filled in from reference TRBV7-4 and TRBJ1-5, reads GAGVSQSPRYKVAKRGRDVALRCDSISGHVTLYWYRQTLGQGSEVLTYSQSDAQRDKSGRPSGRFSAERPERSVSTLKIQRTEQGDSAVYLCASSLVSGGRYSNQPQHFGDGTRLSIL.

For the CDR3, the DNA is TGTGCCAGCATAAATAGCGGGAGGGCCTACGAGCAGTACTTC. It codes for CASINSGRAYEQYF. The chain is built from TRBV6-1 and TRBJ2-7; 11 bases line up with TRBD2. CDR1 MNHNS and CDR2 SASEGT come from the germline V gene. This CDR3 spans 14 amino acids. With V trimmed by 7 bases and J by 2 bases, 4 bases remained unmatched.